What follows is one T cell receptor beta chain and its context. What this receptor recognizes is not known. The input lacks base qualities; no much larger clone sits a single base away. The data derive from a study of control samples from healthy donors and cancer patients (dated by TCRdb to about 2020). The library came from the immunoSEQ multiplex PCR assay. Entries here come from immuneACCESS through TCRdb and include only in-frame sequences with V and J called. Some clones fail to appear in such tables; in the studies checked, an unresolved V gene covers under half of the shortfall, and the cause of the remainder is unknown. In this sample the table shows more than 50,000 clones, less than 95% of which occur a single time. The top ten clonotypes cover roughly 1.2% of the sample. Measured from the cysteine to the phenylalanine, the CDR3 is 16 residues long. CDR3 DNA is the only sequence kept; it has 48 bases, read in frame from the first base.

Source material: PBMCs. The chain employs TRBV21-1 and TRBJ2-2; the table's D call, TRBD2, was not checked against the DNA. TRBV21-1 is given as a pseudogene. This sequence originates from a woman in her forties or fifties with colorectal cancer. The DNA is TGTGCCAGCACCCCAATTGCGGGGGGGGAGACCGGGGAGCTGTTTTTT. This yields the protein CASTPIAGGETGELFF.